The 29 T cell receptor beta chains listed next were all sequenced from one sample in a study of blood T cell repertoires in COVID-19. The assay was immunoSEQ multiplex PCR, and TCRdb's table has in-frame clones only and misses some. The sample carries about 320,000 clones, about 83% recorded once. Sequencing used peripheral blood. These receptor sequences come from a woman between 50 and 59 years old with acute or convalescent COVID-19.

In its sample, this clone was seen once. The V call is TRBV19, the J call TRBJ1-5; possibly TRBD1 for D (5 bases). V lost 10 bases and J 0 bases, leaving 13 bases between the germline ends. This CDR3 region has 14 residues. Per germline, CDR1 LNHDA and CDR2 SQIVND (reference sequence). CDR3 loop: CATRDHLSNQPQHF. The CDR3 coding sequence is TGTGCCACCAGGGATCATCTTAGCAATCAGCCCCAGCATTTT.

Only one count was recorded for this clone. The V call is TRBV19, the J call TRBJ1-6, with D possibly being TRBD1 (5 bases). V was trimmed by 6 bases and J by 10 bases, leaving 13 bases between them. This CDR3 is 13 amino acids long. The V gene's germline CDR1 is LNHDA and CDR2 SQIVND (reference sequence). CDR3 DNA: TGTGCCAGTAGGATGGAGGGGAAATCACCCCTCCACTTT. This sequence encodes CASRMEGKSPLHF.

The chain carries TRBV4-3 and TRBJ1-2, with 9 bases matching TRBD1. V dropped 0 bases and J dropped 5; count of bases not matched to a gene: 4. The CDR3 consists of 15 residues. Looked up from germline, CDR1 is LGHNA and CDR2 is YSLEER. The CDR3 bases are TGCGCCAGCAGCCAAGATTTGGGGACAGGGTATGGCTACACCTTC. Amino acid sequence: CASSQDLGTGYGYTF.

This chain joins TRBV19 and TRBJ2-5; 7 bases map to TRBD2. This CDR3 region has 14 residues. The trim removed 1 base at V and 5 bases at J, leaving 4 bases unmatched. CDR1 and CDR2 from the germline V gene are LNHDA and SQIVND (reference sequence). The CDR3 coding sequence is TGTGCCAGTAGTATAGTGGGGGGGTCGGAGACCCAGTACTTC. Residues: CASSIVGGSETQYF.

V and J are TRBV19 and TRBJ2-7, with a weak D call TRBD1 (6 bases). This CDR3 region has 14 residues. The V gene's germline CDR1 is LNHDA and CDR2 SQIVND (reference sequence). V lost 1 base to trimming and J lost 2 bases, with 9 bases between them. The CDR3 DNA is TGTGCCAGTAGTATAGTGACAGGTACCTACGAGCAGTACTTC. Amino acid sequence: CASSIVTGTYEQYF.

The CDR3 protein is CASKKGLANNEQYF. The CDR3 DNA is TGTGCCAGCAAAAAGGGACTAGCGAACAACGAGCAGTACTTC. The chain combines TRBV6-5 with TRBJ2-7; TRBD2 matches 10 bases. The J segment lost 5 bases and the V segment lost 7 bases, leaving 8 bases of the junction unmatched. Germline V CDR1 and CDR2: MNHEY, SVGAGI. The CDR3 loop spans 14 amino acids.

The V call is TRBV28, the J call TRBJ1-2; D is possibly TRBD1 (6 bases). The germline CDR1 and CDR2 sequences are MDHEN and SYDVKM. Between the trimmed V and J ends, which lost 6 bases and 0 bases, there was a span of 11 bases. CDR3 length equals 14 residues. CDR3 in DNA: TGTGCCAGCAGGCTAGCAGGGGCTAACTATGGCTACACCTTC. Translation: CASRLAGANYGYTF.

The rearrangement links TRBV24-1 to TRBJ1-5; D remains unclear. The CDR3 spans 12 residues. The V and J ends lost 5 bases and 7 bases respectively, with 8 bases between them. Germline lookup yields CDR1 KGHDR and CDR2 SFDVKD. The DNA for the CDR3 is TGTGCCACCAGTGGGGGAGACCAGCCCCAGCATTTT. As protein: CATSGGDQPQHF.

The chain links TRBV7-9 to TRBJ1-4; D is ambiguous. The CDR3 contains 15 residues. Deletions cut 2 bases from V and 6 bases from J, with 13 bases between. Per the germline V gene, CDR1 is SEHNR and CDR2 is FQNEAQ (reference sequence). DNA of the CDR3: TGTGCCAGCAGCTTAATTGGGAGTAAGGATGAAAAACTGTTTTTT. Protein sequence: CASSLIGSKDEKLFF.

The chain uses TRBV7-2 and TRBJ2-3; the D is unclear. Germline assignment: CDR1 SGHTA and CDR2 FQGNSA. Deletions cut 2 bases from V and 5 bases from J, with 11 bases between. This CDR3 is built from 14 residues. The CDR3 bases are TGTGCCAGCAGCTTATATCAGCCAGGAGATACGCAGTATTTT. It is translated as CASSLYQPGDTQYF. Using reference TRBV7-2 and TRBJ2-3 for the parts outside the CDR3, the full variable domain is GAGVSQSPSNKVTEKGKDVELRCDPISGHTALYWYRQSLGQGLEFLIYFQGNSAPDKSGLPSDRFSAERTGGSVSTLTIQRTQQEDSAVYLCASSLYQPGDTQYFGPGTRLTVL.

The chain carries TRBV29-1 and TRBJ2-7, with a tentative D call TRBD1 (6 bases). The CDR3 spans 11 residues. V lost 4 bases to trimming and J lost 6 bases, with 10 bases between them. CDR1 is SQVTM, CDR2 ANQGSEA, per germline. This CDR3 is CSVALGAEQYF. The CDR3 coding sequence is TGCAGCGTTGCGCTGGGGGCCGAGCAGTACTTC.

The chain combines TRBV18 with TRBJ1-1; 7 bases are a match to TRBD1. The germline gives CDR1 KGHSH, CDR2 LQKENI. Trimming took 4 bases from V and 4 from J; bases not matched to a gene: 6. The CDR3 contains 14 residues. The CDR3 region has the DNA TGTGCCAGCTCACAAAAGACAGGGTTCACTGAAGCTTTCTTT. Amino acid sequence: CASSQKTGFTEAFF.

This clone has more than one count but fewer than ten. This chain connects TRBV29-1 to TRBJ2-7; 7 bases line up with TRBD1. Germline V lookup: CDR1 SQVTM, CDR2 ANQGSEA. The J segment lost 3 bases and the V segment lost 4 bases, leaving 6 bases of the junction unmatched. The CDR3 is 13 amino acids. This chain's CDR3 is CSVVGRQGYEQYF. CDR3 in DNA: TGCAGCGTTGTAGGGCGACAGGGCTACGAGCAGTACTTC.

Only one count was recorded for this clone. This chain connects TRBV4-2 to TRBJ2-4, with 8 bases lining up with TRBD2. This CDR3 contains 17 residues. With V trimmed by 0 bases and J by 0 bases, 4 bases remained unmatched. The germline CDR1 and CDR2 sequences are LGHNA and YNFKEQ. The CDR3 DNA sequence: TGTGCCAGCAGCCAAGATTTTGCGGGGGGAGCCAAAAACATTCAGTACTTC. The encoded protein is CASSQDFAGGAKNIQYF.

The rearrangement uses TRBV15 and TRBJ2-1; 7 bases line up with TRBD2. CDR1 and CDR2 (germline): LNHNV, YYDKDF (reference sequence). Trimming took 4 bases from V and 4 from J; bases not matched to a gene: 7. This CDR3 comprises 15 residues. CDR3 sequence (DNA): TGTGCCACCAGCACCTTAGCGGGTGGATACAATGAGCAGTTCTTC. Its translation: CATSTLAGGYNEQFF.

The chain carries TRBV7-3 and TRBJ2-1, with 10 bases identical to TRBD2. Unmatched junction bases numbered 8, after V lost 5 bases and J lost 7 bases. The CDR3 consists of 15 residues. Germline V gene data show CDR1 as SGHTA and CDR2 as FQGTGA. CDR3 coding DNA: TGTGCCAGCAGCCCTCCGGGACTAGCGTTTAATGAGCAGTTCTTC. It translates to CASSPPGLAFNEQFF.

This clone showed up just once. This CDR3 reads CASSRGENTEAFF. CDR3 in DNA: TGTGCCAGCAGCCGGGGGGAGAACACTGAAGCTTTCTTT. The chain combines TRBV11-3 with TRBJ1-1, with TRBD1 as a possible D gene (5 bases). Trimming pared 5 bases from V and 1 base from J, leaving 8 bases between. Germline V lookup: CDR1 SGHNT, CDR2 YENEEA. The CDR3 is made up of 13 amino acids.

In this sample, this clone turned up once. The chain has TRBV2 and TRBJ1-5; the D gene is possibly TRBD1 (5 bases). There are 14 residues in the CDR3. Between the trimmed V and J ends, which lost 4 bases and 0 bases, there was a span of 7 bases. CDR1 SNHLY and CDR2 FYNNEI come from the germline V gene. The CDR3 spells CASSGTISNQPQHF. The CDR3 DNA is TGTGCCAGCAGTGGGACAATTAGCAATCAGCCCCAGCATTTT.

The V and J genes are TRBV6-1 and TRBJ2-7, with D maybe TRBD1 (5 bases). Germline CDR1 reads MNHNS; CDR2 reads SASEGT. This CDR3 has 14 residues. Between the trimmed V and J ends, which lost 1 base and 1 base, there was a span of 8 bases. CDR3 DNA: TGTGCCAGCAGTGAAGGGGGCAGGTCCTACGAGCAGTACTTC. This sequence encodes CASSEGGRSYEQYF.

This chain uses TRBV2 with TRBJ1-2, with TRBD1 matching over 8 bases. This CDR3 is 13 amino acids long. V dropped 2 bases and J dropped 8; count of bases not matched to a gene: 4. Germline V lookup: CDR1 SNHLY, CDR2 FYNNEI. CDR3 DNA sequence: TGTGCCAGCAGTGAACAGGGGGCTGCGGGCTACACCTTC. Translated, it gives CASSEQGAAGYTF.

CDR3 sequence: CASSLLGAFYNEQFF. The DNA of the CDR3 is TGTGCCAGCAGCTTGTTGGGCGCCTTCTACAATGAGCAGTTCTTC. The chain carries TRBV5-5 and TRBJ2-1; D call uncertain. The germline gives CDR1 SGHKS, CDR2 YYEKEE (reference sequence). The CDR3 extends over 15 amino acids. V lost 1 base and J lost 3, with 11 bases in between.

The chain carries TRBV9 and TRBJ2-5; 9 bases match TRBD1. CDR1 and CDR2 from the germline V gene are SGDLS and YYNGEE. The trim removed 4 bases at V and 2 bases at J, leaving 3 bases unmatched. The CDR3 runs 14 residues. The CDR3 coding sequence is TGTGCCAGCAGCTATGGACAGGGGCAAGAGACCCAGTACTTC. Translated, it gives CASSYGQGQETQYF.

The chain links TRBV15 to TRBJ2-3; 12 bases line up with TRBD2. The CDR3 is 19 amino acids. J lost 2 bases, V lost 0 bases, and 9 bases had no gene match. Germline CDR1 is LNHNV and CDR2 is YYDKDF (reference sequence). CDR3: CATSRDSPGTSGFTDTQYF. CDR3 nucleotides: TGTGCCACCAGCAGAGATTCGCCCGGGACTAGCGGGTTCACAGATACGCAGTATTTT.

V and J are TRBV27 and TRBJ2-3, with 7 bases matching TRBD1. This CDR3 is 16 amino acids long. In germline, CDR1 is MNHEY, CDR2 SMNVEV (reference sequence). The V and J ends lost 7 bases and 1 base, in that order; junction bases with no gene match: 11. The CDR3 spells CASTGYRGQGTDTQYF. The CDR3, as DNA: TGTGCCAGCACCGGATACAGGGGTCAGGGCACAGATACGCAGTATTTT.

The V gene is TRBV7-9, the J gene TRBJ1-1; D gene unclear. The CDR3 has 13 residues. Deletions cut 1 base from V and 0 bases from J, with 3 bases between. Germline V CDR1 and CDR2: SEHNR, FQNEAQ (reference sequence). CDR3 sequence (DNA): TGTGCCAGCAGCTTAGGTATGAACACTGAAGCTTTCTTT. This sequence encodes CASSLGMNTEAFF.

This clone was recorded a few times. The CDR3 protein is CASSLGGDSYYGYTF. Here the CDR3 DNA reads TGTGCCAGCAGCTTAGGTGGGGACAGTTACTATGGCTACACCTTC. The gene calls are TRBV28 and TRBJ1-2; 7 positions match TRBD1. The CDR3 is 15 amino acids. The V gene end was trimmed by 6 bases and the J gene end by 3 bases; junction bases not matched to a gene: 10. In germline, CDR1 is MDHEN, CDR2 SYDVKM.

V usage is TRBV11-2 and J usage is TRBJ2-1; 7 positions agree with TRBD1. CDR3 size: 19 residues. Germline V gene sequence: CDR1 SGHAT, CDR2 FQNNGV. V was pared by 3 bases and J by 4 bases, with 18 bases of the junction left unmatched. CDR3 residues: CASSFDLRDPAGGYNEQFF. The CDR3 DNA is TGTGCCAGCAGCTTCGATCTTCGAGACCCCGCAGGGGGTTACAATGAGCAGTTCTTC. The full variable domain, with the rest looked up from reference TRBV11-2 and TRBJ2-1, is EAGVAQSPRYKIIEKRQSVAFWCNPISGHATLYWYQQILGQGPKLLIQFQNNGVVDDSQLPKDRFSAERLKGVDSTLKIQPAKLEDSAVYLCASSFDLRDPAGGYNEQFFGPGTRLTVL.

The CDR3 loop reads CASSSPGLNTEAFF. CDR3 in DNA: TGTGCCAGCAGTAGTCCAGGGTTGAACACTGAAGCTTTCTTT. The rearrangement links TRBV27 to TRBJ1-1, with D perhaps TRBD1 (5 bases). The V gene lost 5 bases and the J gene lost 0 bases, with 10 bases spanning the gap. CDR3 length equals 14 residues. Looked up from germline, CDR1 is MNHEY and CDR2 is SMNVEV (reference sequence).

The rearrangement joins TRBV11-2 to TRBJ2-3; TRBD2 agrees at 10 bases. Looked up from germline, CDR1 is SGHAT and CDR2 is FQNNGV. The CDR3 consists of 16 residues. Trimming cost V 1 base and J 4 bases; bases outside gene matches: 5. The CDR3 sequence: CASSLVGLAGADTQYF. As DNA, the CDR3 is TGTGCCAGCAGCTTAGTAGGCCTAGCGGGAGCAGATACGCAGTATTTT.